These T cell receptor beta chains were read from a single sample in a study of T cells after somatic rescue of genetic block. Produced via immunoSEQ multiplex PCR; TCRdb's table is partial and in-frame only. The sample lists tens of thousands of clones, approximately 90% seen once, with 1.6% in the top ten. What was sequenced was peripheral blood mononuclear cells (PBMCs). The receptors shown here come from a woman aged 18-29 years. Both conserved end residues are part of each CDR3.

J: TRBJ2-7; V: TRBV15; CDR3: CATSRGASGSTDF
J: TRBJ2-3; V: TRBV27; CDR3: CASSLYRATDTQYF
J: TRBJ2-1; V: TRBV21-1; CDR3: CASSTQPGVPYNEQFF
J: TRBJ2-2; V: TRBV7-2; CDR3: CASSFYRANTGELFF
J: TRBJ2-1; V: TRBV7-9; CDR3: CASSSPGGERSYNEQFF
J: TRBJ2-3; V: TRBV19; CDR3: CASSTRNLAGIYDTQYF
J: TRBJ2-7; V: TRBV10-3; CDR3: CAISVRNSYEQYF
J: TRBJ2-2; V: TRBV27; CDR3: CASSLFGQNTGELFF
J: .; V: TRBV6-5; CDR3: CASSYSRAGGAYEQYF
J: TRBJ1-1; V: TRBV28; CDR3: CASSPHRDGGGLTEAFF